Reported below is one T cell receptor (beta chain). The sample comes from a study of blood T cell repertoires in COVID-19. In the original analysis: From reference gene primer amplification, estimates of nucleated cell counts were derived. Using immunoSEQ multiplex PCR, the repertoire was profiled, and TCRdb retains in-frame clones only, with some absent. The V and J calls and the clone size are those of that table, but D and trimming were determined from the DNA. The data contain around 160,000 clones, approximately 88% of them singletons. Between the trimmed V and J ends, which lost 6 bases and 2 bases, there was a span of 15 bases. This CDR3 spans 15 amino acids. Germline values: CDR1 MDHEN, CDR2 SYDVKM.

The chain links TRBV28 to TRBJ2-3, with D possibly being TRBD1 (6 bases). Sequencing was carried out using PBMCs or T cells enriched from blood (not recorded which). The receptor's source is a young woman with acute COVID-19. The CDR3 DNA sequence: TGTGCCAGCAGGCCCGGGACATGGGCCACAGATACGCAGTATTTT. Encoded protein: CASRPGTWATDTQYF.